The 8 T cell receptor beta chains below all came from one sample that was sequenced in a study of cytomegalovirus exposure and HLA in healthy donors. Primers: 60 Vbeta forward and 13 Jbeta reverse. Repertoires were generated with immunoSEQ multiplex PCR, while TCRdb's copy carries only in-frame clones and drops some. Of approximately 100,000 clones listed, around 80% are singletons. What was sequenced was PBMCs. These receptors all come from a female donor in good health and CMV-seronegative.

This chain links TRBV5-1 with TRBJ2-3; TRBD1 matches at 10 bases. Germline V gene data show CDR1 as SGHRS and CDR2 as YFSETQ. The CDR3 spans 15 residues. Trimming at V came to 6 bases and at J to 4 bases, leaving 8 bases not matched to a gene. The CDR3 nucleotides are TGCGCCAGCAAACCGGGACAGGGGTACGCAGATACGCAGTATTTT. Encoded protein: CASKPGQGYADTQYF.

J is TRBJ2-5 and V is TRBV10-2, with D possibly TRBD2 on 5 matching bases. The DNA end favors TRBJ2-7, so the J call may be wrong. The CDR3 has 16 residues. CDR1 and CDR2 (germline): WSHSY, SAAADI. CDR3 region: CASSESRGWSSYEQYF. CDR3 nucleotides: TGCGCCAGCAGTGAGTCCCGGGGTTGGAGCTCCTACGAGCAGTACTTC.

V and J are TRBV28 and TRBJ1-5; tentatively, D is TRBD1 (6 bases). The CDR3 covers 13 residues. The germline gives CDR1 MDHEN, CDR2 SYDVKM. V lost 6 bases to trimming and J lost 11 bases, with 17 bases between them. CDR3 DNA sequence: TGTGCCAGCAGCCCTGGGACACCGGAGGCCCAGCATTTT. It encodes CASSPGTPEAQHF.

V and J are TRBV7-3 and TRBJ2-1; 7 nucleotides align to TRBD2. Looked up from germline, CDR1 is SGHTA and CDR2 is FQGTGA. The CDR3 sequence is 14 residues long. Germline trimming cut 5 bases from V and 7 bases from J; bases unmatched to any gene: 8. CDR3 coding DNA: TGTGCCAGCAGCCTTGGTGCGGGGGATAATGAGCAGTTCTTC. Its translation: CASSLGAGDNEQFF.

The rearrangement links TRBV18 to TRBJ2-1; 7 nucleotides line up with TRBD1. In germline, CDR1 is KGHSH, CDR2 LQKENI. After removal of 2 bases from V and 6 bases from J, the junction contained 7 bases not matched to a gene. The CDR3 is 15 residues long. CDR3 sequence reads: CASSPIEGASNEQFF. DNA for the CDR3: TGTGCCAGCTCACCAATTGAGGGGGCGAGCAATGAGCAGTTCTTC.

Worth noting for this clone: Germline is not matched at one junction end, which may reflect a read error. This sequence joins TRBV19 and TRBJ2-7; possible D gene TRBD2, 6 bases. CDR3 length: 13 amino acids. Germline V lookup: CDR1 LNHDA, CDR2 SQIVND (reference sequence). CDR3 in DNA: TGTGCCAGTAATATAAGACTAGGTCACGAGCAGTACTTC. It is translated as CASNIRLGHEQYF.

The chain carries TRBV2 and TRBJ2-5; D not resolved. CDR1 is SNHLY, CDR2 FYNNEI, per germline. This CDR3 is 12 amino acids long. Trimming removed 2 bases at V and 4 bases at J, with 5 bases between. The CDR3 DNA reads TGTGCCAGCAGTGAAAGGAGAGAGACCCAGTACTTC. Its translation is CASSERRETQYF.

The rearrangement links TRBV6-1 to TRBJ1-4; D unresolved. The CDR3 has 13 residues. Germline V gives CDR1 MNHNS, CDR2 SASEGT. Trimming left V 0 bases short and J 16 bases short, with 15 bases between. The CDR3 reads CASSEAGERPGFF. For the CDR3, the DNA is TGTGCCAGCAGTGAAGCCGGGGAGAGGCCGGGGTTTTTT.